This T cell receptor (beta chain) originates from a study of blood T cell repertoires in COVID-19 (dated by TCRdb to 2020 to 2021). Regarding the complete study: Samples covering the acute and convalescent phases of COVID-19 were provided by collaborators in the United States, Italy and Spain. The dataset comprised deeply sampled blood TCRbeta repertoires from subjects exposed to, actively infected with, or recovered from COVID-19. Samples were obtained from the ongoing ImmuneRACE study (first 160 participants) and from about 1,300 subjects provided by 6 global collaborators. HLA class I and class II types, where available, came from metadata supplied by the sample provider rather than from assay-based typing. The material from the prospective study consisted of cDNA or gDNA derived from T cells, B-cell-depleted T cells, or PBMCs. The repertoires were released in a freely available public database meant as a resource for research on the immune response to SARS-CoV-2. The sample metadata nearly always contained a de-identified subject ID, COVID-19 status, age in years and sex. Summary of the overall study and its limitations: Clinical and demographic metadata were provided uncurated, with the amount varying by source and participant.

As to this clone: Its recognized antigen is unknown. No base quality values were provided; no much bigger clone lies one nucleotide off.

TCRbeta CDR3 regions were amplified from genomic DNA by means of the immunoSEQ Assay, a bias-controlled multiplex PCR. Per the source publication's procedure: Nucleated cell counts per sample were estimated from amplification of reference gene primers within the assay. To quantify the absolute abundance of each unique TCRbeta CDR3 rearrangement, sequence reads were collapsed and filtered. Productive Simpson clonality was computed per sample as the square root of Simpson's diversity index over productive rearrangements. The table comes from immuneACCESS by way of TCRdb, which keeps in-frame sequences with V and J called. Part of the clones is missing from these tables; in studies checked, under half for an unresolved V gene and the rest for unknown reasons. The V and J calls and clone size come from that table; D and trimming were worked out from the DNA. Counted in this sample were just over 250,000 clones; roughly 88% of them appeared once. Jointly, the top ten make up more than 8.5% of the sample.

One collaborating source in Seattle enrolled patients while the patients were actively infected and followed the patients over time throughout the course of disease. Whole blood was collected in K2EDTA tubes by collaborating institutions according to the institutions' own protocols. For TCRbeta analysis, collaborators shipped samples in one of three forms: frozen whole blood, isolated PBMCs, or DNA extracted from either of those sample types. Deletion took 5 bases off V and 5 bases off J, with a span of 15 bases between the germline ends. CDR1 and CDR2 were assigned from the germline V gene (reference sequence) as SGHAT and FQDESV. Including the terminal cysteine and phenylalanine, the CDR3 comprises 15 residues. CDR3 DNA is the only sequence kept; it has 45 bases, read in frame from the first base.

The receptor comes from a woman aged 65 to 85 with COVID-19, enrolled during active disease. The chain couples TRBV11-1 to TRBJ1-4; tentative D gene TRBD1, with 6 bases matching. The material sequenced was peripheral blood. Read as DNA, the sequence is TGTGCCAGCAGCCCCATAGGACAGCCGAATGAAAAACTGTTTTTT. Its amino acids are CASSPIGQPNEKLFF.